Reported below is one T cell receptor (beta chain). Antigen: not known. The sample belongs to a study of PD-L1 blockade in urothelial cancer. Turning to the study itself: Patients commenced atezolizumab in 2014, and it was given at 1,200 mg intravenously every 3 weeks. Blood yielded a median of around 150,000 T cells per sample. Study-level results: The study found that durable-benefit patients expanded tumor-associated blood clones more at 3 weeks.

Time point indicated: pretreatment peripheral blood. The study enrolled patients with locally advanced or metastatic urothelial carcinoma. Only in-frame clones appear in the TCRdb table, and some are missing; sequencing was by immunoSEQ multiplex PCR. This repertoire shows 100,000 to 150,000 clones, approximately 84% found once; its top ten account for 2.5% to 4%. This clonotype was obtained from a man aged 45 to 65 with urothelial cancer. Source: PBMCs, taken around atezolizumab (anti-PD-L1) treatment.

The CDR3 loop is CASSQERGQETQYF. In nucleotides, the CDR3 is TGTGCCAGCAGCCAAGAGCGGGGCCAAGAGACCCAGTACTTC. The gene calls are TRBV4-2 and TRBJ2-5; weak D call: TRBD2 (6 bases). The V end was cut by 0 bases, the J end by 1 base, with 6 bases between. CDR1 and CDR2 from the germline V gene are LGHNA and YNFKEQ. The CDR3 extends over 14 amino acids.